Sequencing of this TCR beta chain was carried out in a study of T cell repertoires in cytomegalovirus infection. Background on the study: Recently identified HLA-C-restricted CMV epitopes were used, and well-studied HLA-B-restricted CMV epitopes were used as well.

The CDR3 covers 15 residues. Germline V lookup: CDR1 MDHEN, CDR2 SYDVKM. Trimming took off 6 bases at V and 5 bases at J, with 17 bases between the two ends. TCRdb reprocessed the reads with MiXCR, giving one entry per CDR3 protein. The repertoire consists of some 320,000 distinct CDR3 sequences, with approximately 32% occurring once and the leading ten covering 20%. A remark on this clonotype: Its antigen is unidentified.

The chain is built from TRBV28 and TRBJ2-1; D possibly corresponds to TRBD2 (5 bases). The receptor was isolated from a human donor in good health (CMV status not recorded). Some clones in this sample may be carry-over from other donors' samples. The material sequenced was cultured PBMCs, taken from culture after CMV antigen stimulation. CDR3 region: CASRLLADKDNEQFF. For the CDR3, the DNA is TGTGCCAGCAGGTTGCTAGCAGATAAGGACAATGAGCAGTTCTTC.